This T cell receptor beta chain derives from a study of blood T cell repertoires in COVID-19 (TCRdb year 2020). Notes on the research overall: Collaborator samples came from the United States, Italy and Spain and covered acute and convalescent phases of COVID-19. The material from the prospective study consisted of cDNA or gDNA derived from T cells, B-cell-depleted T cells, or PBMCs. The dataset comprised deeply sampled blood TCRbeta repertoires from subjects exposed to, actively infected with, or recovered from COVID-19. The repertoires were released in a freely available public database intended as a resource for research on the immune response to SARS-CoV-2. Samples came from the ongoing ImmuneRACE study (first 160 participants) plus 1,254 subjects from 6 global collaborators. Nearly every sample came with metadata listing a de-identified subject ID, COVID-19 status, age in years and sex. Where available, HLA class I and class II types were taken from metadata supplied by the sample provider and were not determined by assay-based typing.

The immunoSEQ Assay, a bias-controlled multiplex PCR, was used to amplify TCRbeta CDR3 regions from genomic DNA. The study's processing was this. Nucleated cell counts per sample were estimated from amplification of reference gene primers within the assay. To quantify the absolute abundance of each unique TCRbeta CDR3 rearrangement, sequence reads were collapsed and filtered. For each sample, productive Simpson clonality was calculated as the square root of Simpson's diversity index over productive rearrangements. Here the immuneACCESS table is served through TCRdb, limited to in-frame sequences with V and J called. Missing clones are a known gap in these copies; in checked studies unresolved V genes cover under half, and the rest lacks a known reason. V and J calls and clone size are as listed in that table; D and trimming were resolved from the DNA. For this sample the table gives just under 80,000 clones, of which about nine tenths were detected only once. Of the sample, roughly 45% is held by the ten largest clones.

Of note for this clone: It lacks a known antigen. No base quality information exists; no much larger clone differs at one position.

Each collaborating institution followed its own protocols to collect whole blood in K2EDTA tubes. For TCRbeta analysis, collaborator samples were shipped as frozen whole blood, as isolated PBMCs, or as DNA extracted from either sample type. What the authors observed across the whole study: The amount of clinical and demographic metadata varied by source and participant and was provided uncurated.

From its cysteine to its phenylalanine, the CDR3 spans 17 amino acids. Kept here is only the CDR3 DNA, which spans 51 bases and is read in frame from base 1. The sample consisted of peripheral blood. The chain links TRBV21-1 with TRBJ2-1; TRBD1, as called in the table, went unchecked against the DNA. TRBV21-1 is given as a pseudogene. This TCR derives from a human donor in a cohort sampled during active COVID-19. The CDR3 amino acid sequence is: CASSNLGGQGAYNEQFF. The DNA sequence follows: TGTGCCAGCAGCAACCTAGGTGGACAGGGGGCCTACAATGAGCAGTTCTTC.